This T cell receptor (beta chain) was retrieved from a study of blood T cell repertoires in COVID-19. In the authors' methods: Scientists estimated how many nucleated cells there were by amplifying reference gene primers. Produced via immunoSEQ multiplex PCR; TCRdb's table is partial and in-frame only. The V and J calls and clone size were taken over from that table, and D and trimming were inferred from the DNA. This sample has around 500,000 clones, with approximately 83% found just once. V was clipped by 6 bases and J by 2 bases; unmatched bases: 7. Germline V lookup: CDR1 SGHTA, CDR2 FQGTGA. The CDR3 spans 15 residues.

The TCR originated in a human donor in a cohort sampled during active COVID-19. The chain links TRBV7-3 to TRBJ2-3, with TRBD2 matching 8 bases. The sequenced material came from peripheral blood. The CDR3 sequence: CASSLVAGLTDTQYF. CDR3 bases: TGTGCCAGCAGTCTTGTAGCGGGACTCACAGATACGCAGTATTTT.